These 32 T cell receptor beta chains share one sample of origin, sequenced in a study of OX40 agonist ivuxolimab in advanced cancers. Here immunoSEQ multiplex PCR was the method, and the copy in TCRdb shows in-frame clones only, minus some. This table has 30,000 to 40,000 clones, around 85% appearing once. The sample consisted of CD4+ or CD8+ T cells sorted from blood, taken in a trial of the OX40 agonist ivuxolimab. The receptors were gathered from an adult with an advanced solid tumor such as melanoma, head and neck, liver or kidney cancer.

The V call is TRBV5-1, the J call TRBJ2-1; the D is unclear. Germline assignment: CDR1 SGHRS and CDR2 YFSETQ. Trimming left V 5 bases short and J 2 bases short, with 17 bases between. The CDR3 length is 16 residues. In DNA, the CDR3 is TGCGCCAGCAGTTCGGCATCATCAACGACCTACAATGAGCAGTTCTTC. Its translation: CASSSASSTTYNEQFF. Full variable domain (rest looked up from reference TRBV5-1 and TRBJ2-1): KAGVTQTPRYLIKTRGQQVTLSCSPISGHRSVSWYQQTPGQGLQFLFEYFSETQRNKGNFPGRFSGRQFSNSRSEMNVSTLELGDSALYLCASSSASSTTYNEQFFGPGTRLTVL.

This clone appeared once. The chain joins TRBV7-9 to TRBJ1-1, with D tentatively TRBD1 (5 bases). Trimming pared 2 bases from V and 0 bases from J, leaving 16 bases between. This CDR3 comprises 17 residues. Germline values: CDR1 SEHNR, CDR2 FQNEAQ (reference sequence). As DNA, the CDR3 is TGTGCCAGCAGCTTAAATCCTAGAAAGGGGATGAACACTGAAGCTTTCTTT. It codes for CASSLNPRKGMNTEAFF.

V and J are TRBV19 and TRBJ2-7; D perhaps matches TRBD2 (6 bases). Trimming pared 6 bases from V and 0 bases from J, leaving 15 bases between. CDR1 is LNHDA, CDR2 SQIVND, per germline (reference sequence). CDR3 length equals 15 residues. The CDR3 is CASSAGRGSSYEQYF. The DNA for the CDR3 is TGTGCCAGTAGCGCGGGGCGGGGAAGCTCCTACGAGCAGTACTTC.

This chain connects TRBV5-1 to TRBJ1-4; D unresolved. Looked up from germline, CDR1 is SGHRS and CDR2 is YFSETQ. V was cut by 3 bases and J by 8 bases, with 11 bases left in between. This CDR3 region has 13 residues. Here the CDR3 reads CASSSPAKEKLFF. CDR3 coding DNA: TGCGCCAGCAGCTCCCCAGCGAAGGAAAAACTGTTTTTT.

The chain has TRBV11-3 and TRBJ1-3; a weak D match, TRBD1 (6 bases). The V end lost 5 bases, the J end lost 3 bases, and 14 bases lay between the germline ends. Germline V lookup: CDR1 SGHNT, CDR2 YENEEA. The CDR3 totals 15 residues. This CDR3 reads CASSPSQGLGNTIYF. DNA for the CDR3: TGTGCCAGCAGCCCTTCACAGGGTCTTGGAAACACCATATATTTT.

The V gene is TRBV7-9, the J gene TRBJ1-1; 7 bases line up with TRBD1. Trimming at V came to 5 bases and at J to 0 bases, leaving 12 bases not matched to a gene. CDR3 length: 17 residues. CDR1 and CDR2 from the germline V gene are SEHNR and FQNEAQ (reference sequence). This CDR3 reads CASSLSAGTALNTEAFF. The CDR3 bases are TGTGCCAGCAGCCTTTCAGCCGGGACAGCGCTGAACACTGAAGCTTTCTTT.

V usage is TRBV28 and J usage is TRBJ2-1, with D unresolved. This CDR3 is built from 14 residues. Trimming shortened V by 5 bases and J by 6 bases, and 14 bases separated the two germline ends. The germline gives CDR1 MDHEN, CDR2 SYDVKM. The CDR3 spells CASSTHHSSNEQFF. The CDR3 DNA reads TGTGCCAGCAGTACTCACCATAGTAGCAATGAGCAGTTCTTC.

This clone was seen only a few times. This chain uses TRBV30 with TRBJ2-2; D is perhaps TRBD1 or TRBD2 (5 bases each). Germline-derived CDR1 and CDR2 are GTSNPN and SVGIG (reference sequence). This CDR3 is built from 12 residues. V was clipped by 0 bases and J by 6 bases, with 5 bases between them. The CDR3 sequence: CAWSVGAGELFF. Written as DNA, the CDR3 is TGTGCCTGGAGTGTGGGGGCCGGGGAGCTGTTTTTT.

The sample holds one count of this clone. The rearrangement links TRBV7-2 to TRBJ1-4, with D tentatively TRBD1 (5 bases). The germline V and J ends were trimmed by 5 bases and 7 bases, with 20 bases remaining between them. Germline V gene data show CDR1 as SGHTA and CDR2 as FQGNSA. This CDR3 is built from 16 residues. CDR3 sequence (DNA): TGTGCCAGCAGCCCGACTCGGGGCAGTCTAGGTGAAAAACTGTTTTTT. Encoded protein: CASSPTRGSLGEKLFF. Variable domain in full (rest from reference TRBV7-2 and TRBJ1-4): GAGVSQSPSNKVTEKGKDVELRCDPISGHTALYWYRQSLGQGLEFLIYFQGNSAPDKSGLPSDRFSAERTGGSVSTLTIQRTQQEDSAVYLCASSPTRGSLGEKLFFGSGTQLSVL.

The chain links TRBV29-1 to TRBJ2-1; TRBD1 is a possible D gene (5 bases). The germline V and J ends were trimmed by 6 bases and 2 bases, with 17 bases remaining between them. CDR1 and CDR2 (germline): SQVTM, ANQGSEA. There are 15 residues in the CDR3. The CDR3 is CSVDPGIRTYNEQFF. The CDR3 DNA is TGCAGCGTAGACCCAGGGATAAGGACCTACAATGAGCAGTTCTTC.

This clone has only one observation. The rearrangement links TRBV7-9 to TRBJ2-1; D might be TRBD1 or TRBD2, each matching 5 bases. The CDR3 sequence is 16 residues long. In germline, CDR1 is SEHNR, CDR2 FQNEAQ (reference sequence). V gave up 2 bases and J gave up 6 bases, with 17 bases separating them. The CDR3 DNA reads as TGTGCCAGCAGCTTACTCGTTGCAGGTGGGGGCAATGAGCAGTTCTTC. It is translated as CASSLLVAGGGNEQFF.

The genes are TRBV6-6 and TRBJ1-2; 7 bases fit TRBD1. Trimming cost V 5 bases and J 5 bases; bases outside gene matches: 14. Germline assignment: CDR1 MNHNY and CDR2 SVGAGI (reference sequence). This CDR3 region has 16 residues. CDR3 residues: CASSTTGQPVSYGYTF. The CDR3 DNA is TGTGCCAGCAGTACTACGGGACAGCCAGTCTCTTATGGCTACACCTTC.

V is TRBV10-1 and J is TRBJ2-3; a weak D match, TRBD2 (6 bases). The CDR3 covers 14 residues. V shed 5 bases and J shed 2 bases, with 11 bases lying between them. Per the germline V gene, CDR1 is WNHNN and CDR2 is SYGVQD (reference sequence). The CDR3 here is CASSSRDLTDTQYF. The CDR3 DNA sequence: TGCGCCAGCAGTTCGCGGGATCTCACAGATACGCAGTATTTT.

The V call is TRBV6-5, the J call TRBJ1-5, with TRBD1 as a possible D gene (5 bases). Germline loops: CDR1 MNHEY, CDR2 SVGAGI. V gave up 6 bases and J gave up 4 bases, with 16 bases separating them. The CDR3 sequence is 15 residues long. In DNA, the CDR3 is TGTGCCAGCAGCGAACTGGCATGGGGGAATCAGCCCCAGCATTTT. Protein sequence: CASSELAWGNQPQHF.

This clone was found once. The CDR3 region is CASALDSEQFF. DNA of the CDR3: TGTGCCAGCGCATTAGACAGTGAGCAGTTCTTC. The chain carries TRBV10-3 and TRBJ2-1; TRBD1 is a possible D gene (5 bases). V lost 10 bases, J lost 9 bases, and 13 bases lay in between. Per germline, CDR1 ENHRY and CDR2 SYGVKD. The length of the CDR3 is 11 residues.

In DNA form, the CDR3 reads TGTGCCAGCAGCGTAGGGACAGGGGTCTACGAGCAGTACTTC. Amino acid sequence: CASSVGTGVYEQYF. This rearrangement joins TRBV9 to TRBJ2-7; 9 bases match TRBD1. The CDR3 has 14 amino acids. V trimming: 0 bases; J trimming: 3 bases; junction bases outside the gene matches: 1. The germline V gene has CDR1 SGDLS and CDR2 YYNGEE.

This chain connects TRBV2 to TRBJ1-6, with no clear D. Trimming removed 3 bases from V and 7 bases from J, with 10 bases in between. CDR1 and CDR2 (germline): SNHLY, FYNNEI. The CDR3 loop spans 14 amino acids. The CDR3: CASSETRSNSPLHF. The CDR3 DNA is TGTGCCAGCAGTGAGACCCGATCCAATTCACCCCTCCACTTT.

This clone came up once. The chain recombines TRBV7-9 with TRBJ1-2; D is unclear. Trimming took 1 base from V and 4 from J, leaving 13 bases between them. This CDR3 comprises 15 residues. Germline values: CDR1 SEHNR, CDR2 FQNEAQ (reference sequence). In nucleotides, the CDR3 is TGTGCCAGCAGCTTAGGGGGTCTTACGCCCTATGGCTACACCTTC. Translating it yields CASSLGGLTPYGYTF.

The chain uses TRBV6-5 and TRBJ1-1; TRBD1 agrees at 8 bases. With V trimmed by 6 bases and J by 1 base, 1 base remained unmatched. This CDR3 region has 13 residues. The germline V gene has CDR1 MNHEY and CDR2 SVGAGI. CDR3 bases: TGTGCCAGCAGACAGGGGGGGAACACTGAAGCTTTCTTT. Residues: CASRQGGNTEAFF.

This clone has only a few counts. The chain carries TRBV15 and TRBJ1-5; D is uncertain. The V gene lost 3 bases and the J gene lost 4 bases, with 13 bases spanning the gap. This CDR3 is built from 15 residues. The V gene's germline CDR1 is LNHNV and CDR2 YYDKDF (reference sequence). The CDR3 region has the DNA TGTGCCACCAGCAGGACGGTCGTGGCAAATCAGCCCCAGCATTTT. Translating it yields CATSRTVVANQPQHF.

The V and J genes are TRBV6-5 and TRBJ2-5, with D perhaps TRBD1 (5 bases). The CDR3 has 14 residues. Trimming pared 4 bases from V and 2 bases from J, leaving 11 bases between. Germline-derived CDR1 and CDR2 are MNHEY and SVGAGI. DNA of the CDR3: TGTGCCAGCAGTTCCGCTCCAGGGCAAGAGACCCAGTACTTC. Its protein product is CASSSAPGQETQYF.

In DNA form, the CDR3 reads TGTGCCAGCAGTGCTTACACTGAAGCTTTCTTT. It codes for CASSAYTEAFF. The chain couples TRBV2 to TRBJ1-1; D gene unclear. The ends were cut back, 4 bases at V and 3 bases at J, with 3 bases in the middle. This CDR3 contains 11 residues. Per the germline V gene, CDR1 is SNHLY and CDR2 is FYNNEI.

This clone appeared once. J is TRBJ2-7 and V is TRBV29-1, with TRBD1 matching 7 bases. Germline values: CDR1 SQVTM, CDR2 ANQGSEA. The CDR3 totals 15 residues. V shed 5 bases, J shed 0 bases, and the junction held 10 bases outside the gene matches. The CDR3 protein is CSVRWTGQISYEQYF. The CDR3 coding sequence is TGCAGCGTTAGATGGACGGGACAGATCTCCTACGAGCAGTACTTC.

Written as DNA, the CDR3 is TGTGCCAGCAGGCCCCCCGGGAGCTATGGCTACACCTTC. Its protein product is CASRPPGSYGYTF. V and J are TRBV28 and TRBJ1-2; no clear D. V gave up 6 bases and J gave up 4 bases, with 12 bases separating them. The germline V gene encodes CDR1 MDHEN and CDR2 SYDVKM. CDR3 length: 13 residues.

The CDR3 sequence is CASSSLLGTGGTEAFF. The CDR3 DNA reads as TGTGCCAGCAGTTCCCTCCTCGGGACAGGGGGCACTGAAGCTTTCTTT. The rearrangement uses TRBV6-5 and TRBJ1-1, with 11 bases fitting TRBD1. The junction had 8 bases not matched to a gene; V was cut back by 4 bases and J by 4 bases. This CDR3 spans 16 amino acids. CDR1 and CDR2 from the germline V gene are MNHEY and SVGAGI.

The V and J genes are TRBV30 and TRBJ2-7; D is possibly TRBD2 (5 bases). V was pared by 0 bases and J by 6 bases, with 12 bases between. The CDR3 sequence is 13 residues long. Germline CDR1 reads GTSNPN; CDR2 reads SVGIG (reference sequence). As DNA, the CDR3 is TGTGCCTGGAGTGTAGTCTGGGAGAGCGAGCAGTACTTC. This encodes CAWSVVWESEQYF.

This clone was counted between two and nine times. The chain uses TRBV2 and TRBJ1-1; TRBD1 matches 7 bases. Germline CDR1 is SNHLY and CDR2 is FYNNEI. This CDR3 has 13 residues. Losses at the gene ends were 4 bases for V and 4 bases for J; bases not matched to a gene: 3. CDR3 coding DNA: TGTGCCAGCAGTGGGCAGGGGGGCACTGAAGCTTTCTTT. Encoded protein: CASSGQGGTEAFF.

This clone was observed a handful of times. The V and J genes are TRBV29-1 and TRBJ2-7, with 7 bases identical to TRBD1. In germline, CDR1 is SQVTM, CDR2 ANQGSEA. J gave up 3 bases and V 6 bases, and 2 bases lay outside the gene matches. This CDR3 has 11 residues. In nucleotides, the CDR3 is TGCAGCGTCCACAGGGGCTACGAGCAGTACTTC. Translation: CSVHRGYEQYF.

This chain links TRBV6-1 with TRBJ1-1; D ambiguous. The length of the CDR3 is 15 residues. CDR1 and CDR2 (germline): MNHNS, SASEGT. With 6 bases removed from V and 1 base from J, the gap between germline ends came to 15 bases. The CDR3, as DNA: TGTGCCAGCAGCGCCCGGCGGGCCGGGAACACTGAAGCTTTCTTT. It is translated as CASSARRAGNTEAFF.

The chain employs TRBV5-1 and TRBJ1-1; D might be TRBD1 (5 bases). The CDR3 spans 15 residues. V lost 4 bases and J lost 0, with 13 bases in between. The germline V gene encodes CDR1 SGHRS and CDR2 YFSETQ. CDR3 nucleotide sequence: TGCGCCAGCAGCCCTCGGGGGTATTTGAACACTGAAGCTTTCTTT. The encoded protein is CASSPRGYLNTEAFF.

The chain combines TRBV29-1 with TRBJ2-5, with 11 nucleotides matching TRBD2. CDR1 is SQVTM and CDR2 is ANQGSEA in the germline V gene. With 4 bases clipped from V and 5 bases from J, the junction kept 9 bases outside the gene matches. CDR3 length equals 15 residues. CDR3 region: CSVVTPSGGYETQYF. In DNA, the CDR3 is TGCAGCGTTGTGACGCCTAGCGGGGGGTACGAGACCCAGTACTTC.

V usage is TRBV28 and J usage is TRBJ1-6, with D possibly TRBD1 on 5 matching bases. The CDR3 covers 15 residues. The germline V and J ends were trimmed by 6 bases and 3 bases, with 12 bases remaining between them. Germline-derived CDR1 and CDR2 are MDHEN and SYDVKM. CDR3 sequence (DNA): TGTGCCAGCAGGACAGATCGGAGCTATAATTCACCCCTCCACTTT. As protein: CASRTDRSYNSPLHF.